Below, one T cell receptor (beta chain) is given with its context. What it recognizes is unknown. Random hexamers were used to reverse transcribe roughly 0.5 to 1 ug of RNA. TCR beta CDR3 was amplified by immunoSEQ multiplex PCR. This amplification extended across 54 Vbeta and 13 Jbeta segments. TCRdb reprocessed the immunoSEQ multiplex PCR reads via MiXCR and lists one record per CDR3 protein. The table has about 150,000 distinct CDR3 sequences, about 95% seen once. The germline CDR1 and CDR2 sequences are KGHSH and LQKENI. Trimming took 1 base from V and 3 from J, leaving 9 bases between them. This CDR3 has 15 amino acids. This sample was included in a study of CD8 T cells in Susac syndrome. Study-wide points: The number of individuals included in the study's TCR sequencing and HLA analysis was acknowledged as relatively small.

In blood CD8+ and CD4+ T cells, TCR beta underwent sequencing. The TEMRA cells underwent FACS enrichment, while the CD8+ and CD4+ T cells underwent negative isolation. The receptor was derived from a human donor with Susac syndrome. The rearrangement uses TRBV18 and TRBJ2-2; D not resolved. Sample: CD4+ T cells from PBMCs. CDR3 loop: CASSPLSGYTGELFF. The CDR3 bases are TGTGCCAGCTCACCACTTTCAGGTTACACCGGGGAGCTGTTTTTT.